This is a list of T cell receptor beta chains from one sample in a study of cytomegalovirus exposure and HLA in healthy donors. Profiled with immunoSEQ multiplex PCR; TCRdb holds only in-frame clones, not every one. The sample contains some 48,000 clones, 90% to 95% of which appear only once. The source material was PBMCs. These receptors came from a woman aged 18 to 35 in good health and CMV-seropositive. Both conserved end residues are part of each CDR3. D genes are given only for firm matches. Clone size is shown for a subset of rows, as once, few, many or a class of expanded clone.

NA,TRBV27,12,TRBJ2-1,TRBD1,CASSSTGNEQFF,TGTGCCAGCAGCTCGACAGGGAATGAGCAGTTCTTC
NA,TRBV25-1,18,TRBJ2-3,TRBD2,CASSAMEASGRASDTQYF,TGTGCCAGCAGTGCTATGGAGGCTAGCGGGAGGGCGTCAGATACGCAGTATTTT
once,TRBV27,14,TRBJ1-1,NA,CASSRGATNTEAFF,TGTGCCAGCAGTCGAGGAGCAACCAACACTGAAGCTTTCTTT
NA,TRBV30,15,TRBJ1-3,TRBD1,CAWRSVQGAGNTIYF,TGTGCCTGGAGGTCGGTACAGGGGGCTGGAAACACCATATATTTT
NA,TRBV5-1,16,TRBJ2-3,NA,CASSLPSGGMGDTQYF,TGCGCCAGCAGCTTGCCCAGTGGGGGGATGGGAGATACGCAGTATTTT
NA,TRBV28,15,TRBJ2-7,NA,CASSLAGPRSYEQYF,TGTGCCAGCAGTTTAGCGGGACCGCGCTCCTACGAGCAGTACTTC
NA,TRBV12-5,16,TRBJ2-1,TRBD2,CASGRLGTRVGNEQFF,TGTGCTAGTGGGCGACTGGGGACTAGAGTGGGCAATGAGCAGTTCTTC
NA,TRBV5-5,15,TRBJ2-2,TRBD1,CASSFTGTGPGELFF,TGTGCCAGCAGCTTCACCGGGACAGGGCCCGGGGAGCTGTTTTTT
once,TRBV4-1,16,TRBJ2-3,TRBD2,CASSQVLAGGADTQYF,TGCGCCAGCAGCCAAGTTCTAGCGGGAGGGGCAGATACGCAGTATTTT
NA,TRBV6-1,16,TRBJ2-3,TRBD2,CASSEEGGRGGDTQYF,TGTGCCAGCAGTGAAGAAGGAGGGAGGGGTGGAGATACGCAGTATTTT
NA,TRBV6-1,14,TRBJ2-3,TRBD1,CASSEGQGADTQYF,TGTGCCAGCAGTGAAGGACAGGGGGCAGATACGCAGTATTTT
NA,TRBV28,15,TRBJ1-2,TRBD1,CASSQGTESFYGYTF,TGTGCCAGCAGTCAAGGGACAGAAAGTTTCTATGGCTACACCTTC
NA,TRBV5-1,18,TRBJ2-1,TRBD2,CASSLIITGTSGNNEQFF,TGCGCCAGCAGCCTAATCATTACCGGGACTAGCGGAAACAATGAGCAGTTCTTC
NA,TRBV29-1,13,TRBJ1-1,NA,CSVERRVAIEAFF,TGCAGCGTTGAACGCAGGGTTGCCATTGAAGCTTTCTTT
NA,TRBV6-4,16,TRBJ2-2,TRBD2,CASSDSSGGPSGELFF,TGTGCCAGCAGTGACTCTAGCGGGGGGCCCTCCGGGGAGCTGTTTTTT
NA,TRBV15,15,TRBJ2-7,TRBD2,CATRPWGGNSYEQYF,TGTGCCACCAGACCCTGGGGGGGAAACTCCTACGAGCAGTACTTC
NA,TRBV19,13,TRBJ1-5,NA,CASSIWGRQPQHF,TGTGCCAGTAGTATTTGGGGCCGTCAGCCCCAGCATTTT
NA,TRBV18,12,TRBJ2-5,NA,CASSKFQETQYF,TGTGCCAGCAGCAAGTTCCAAGAGACCCAGTACTTC
NA,TRBV5-4,14,TRBJ2-3,TRBD2,CASSPTSGTDTQYF,TGTGCCAGCAGCCCCACTAGCGGCACAGATACGCAGTATTTT
NA,TRBV6-1,14,TRBJ1-5,NA,CASSEHGGIRTQHF,TGTGCCAGCAGTGAACATGGCGGGATCCGGACCCAGCATTTT
NA,TRBV18,14,TRBJ2-1,TRBD2,CASSGTISYNEQFF,TGTGCCAGCTCGGGGACTATCTCCTACAATGAGCAGTTCTTC
NA,TRBV6-5,12,TRBJ1-1,NA,CASSHRDTEAFF,TGTGCCAGCAGCCACAGGGACACTGAAGCTTTCTTT
NA,TRBV5-6,18,TRBJ2-7,TRBD2,CASSLLPAGGPQGYEQYF,TGTGCCAGCAGCTTGCTTCCAGCGGGAGGCCCTCAAGGGTACGAGCAGTACTTC
NA,TRBV28,18,TRBJ2-4,TRBD2,CASSIGTSGRVAKNIQYF,TGTGCCAGCAGTATCGGGACTAGCGGGAGAGTCGCCAAAAACATTCAGTACTTC
few,TRBV12-5,18,TRBJ2-2,TRBD2,CASGLFPGTSADTGELFF,TGTGCTAGTGGTTTGTTCCCCGGGACTAGCGCCGACACCGGGGAGCTGTTTTTT
NA,TRBV27,17,TRBJ2-6,TRBD1,CATKRTGASSGANVLTF,TGTGCCACCAAAAGGACAGGGGCCTCCTCTGGGGCCAACGTCCTGACTTTC
NA,TRBV19,13,TRBJ2-7,NA,CASSFQGSYEQYF,TGTGCCAGTAGTTTCCAGGGCTCCTACGAGCAGTACTTC
NA,TRBV30,13,TRBJ1-1,TRBD1,CAWSVLGRGQAFF,TGTGCCTGGAGTGTATTAGGCAGGGGGCAAGCTTTCTTT
NA,TRBV19,14,TRBJ1-2,TRBD1,CASQRTGINYGYTF,TGTGCCAGTCAGAGGACAGGGATTAACTATGGCTACACCTTC
NA,TRBV7-8,13,TRBJ2-5,NA,CASSIRIQETQYF,TGTGCCAGCAGCATCAGAATCCAAGAGACCCAGTACTTC
NA,TRBV25-1,15,TRBJ1-1,NA,CASSDRGGGRTEAFF,TGTGCCAGCAGTGACCGCGGGGGGGGGAGGACTGAAGCTTTCTTT
NA,TRBV28,16,TRBJ2-2,TRBD1,CASSLPRDSHTGELFF,TGTGCCAGCAGTCTACCCCGGGACAGTCACACCGGGGAGCTGTTTTTT
NA,TRBV30,15,TRBJ1-2,TRBD1,CAWKSNQGARYGYTF,TGTGCCTGGAAAAGCAACCAGGGGGCGCGTTATGGCTACACCTTC
NA,TRBV7-6,15,TRBJ2-1,NA,CASSLRDTSYNEQFF,TGTGCCAGCAGCTTAAGGGACACCTCCTACAATGAGCAGTTCTTC
NA,TRBV4-1,16,TRBJ2-3,NA,CASSPGQFRDTDTQYF,TGCGCCAGCAGCCCAGGCCAGTTTCGGGACACAGATACGCAGTATTTT
NA,TRBV4-1,16,TRBJ2-7,NA,CASSQERRGIGYEQYF,TGCGCCAGCAGCCAAGAGCGTCGCGGCATAGGCTACGAGCAGTACTTC
NA,TRBV6-1,16,TRBJ2-1,TRBD2,CASSEGEGGPYNEQFF,TGTGCCAGCAGTGAAGGGGAGGGAGGCCCTTACAATGAGCAGTTCTTC
few,TRBV5-1,15,TRBJ2-7,NA,CASSSVSYSSYEQYF,TGCGCCAGCAGCAGCGTCTCCTATTCCTCCTACGAGCAGTACTTC
NA,TRBV7-9,15,TRBJ1-5,TRBD1,CASSSGTGFNQPQHF,TGTGCCAGCAGCTCCGGGACAGGGTTCAATCAGCCCCAGCATTTT
NA,TRBV7-8,15,TRBJ1-1,NA,CASSLDGTWNTEAFF,TGTGCCAGCAGCTTAGATGGGACATGGAACACTGAAGCTTTCTTT
NA,TRBV7-6,17,TRBJ2-1,TRBD2,CASSSVTSGSKGDEQFF,TGTGCCAGCAGCTCCGTGACTAGCGGGAGTAAGGGCGATGAGCAGTTCTTC
NA,TRBV6-1,14,TRBJ2-4,TRBD1,CASLETGGGNIQYF,TGTGCCAGCCTCGAGACAGGGGGCGGGAACATTCAGTACTTC
NA,TRBV7-9,16,TRBJ2-7,NA,CASSPAPPDTAYEQYF,TGTGCCAGCAGCCCCGCCCCCCCGGACACAGCCTACGAGCAGTACTTC
NA,TRBV6-6,15,TRBJ2-1,NA,CASSYSGGLYNEQFF,TGTGCCAGCAGTTACAGTGGAGGCTTATACAATGAGCAGTTCTTC
once,TRBV4-1,12,TRBJ2-7,TRBD2,CASSQGGSEQYF,TGCGCCAGCAGCCAGGGCGGGAGCGAGCAGTACTTC
NA,TRBV19,13,TRBJ2-3,NA,CASTRQFGDTQYF,TGTGCCAGTACGAGGCAGTTTGGAGATACGCAGTATTTT
NA,TRBV4-1,16,TRBJ2-7,TRBD1,CASSQGTGTGGNEQYF,TGCGCCAGCAGCCAAGGAACCGGGACAGGGGGCAACGAGCAGTACTTC